These T cell receptor beta chains were read from a single sample in a study of PD-L1 blockade in urothelial cancer. Repertoires were generated with immunoSEQ multiplex PCR, while TCRdb's copy carries only in-frame clones and drops some. The profile shows approximately 93,000 clones, less than 90% of them singletons. Sequences were derived from PBMCs, sampled around atezolizumab (anti-PD-L1) treatment. Receptors originate from a man between 65 and 79 years old with urothelial cancer. The CDR3 runs from the conserved cysteine through the conserved F or W. The D gene is left open where the match is weak. Rows give clone size only sometimes, using once, few, many, or a class for an expanded clone.

clone_size,v_call,d_call,j_call,cdr3_nt,cdr3_aa
-,TRBV25-1,-,TRBJ2-5,TGTGCCAGCAGCGGAAATAGCGATCCGATTGGGGAGACCCAGTACTTC,CASSGNSDPIGETQYF
-,TRBV5-6,TRBD2,TRBJ2-3,TGTGCCAGCAGCCTTGGGACTAGCGGGAGTGCAGATACGCAGTATTTT,CASSLGTSGSADTQYF
-,TRBV2,-,TRBJ1-5,TGTGCCAGCACGAGACAGTCCAACAATCAGCCCCAGCATTTT,CASTRQSNNQPQHF
-,TRBV5-6,-,TRBJ2-3,TGTGCCAGCAGCGTCGTGGCAGGCACAGATACGCAGTATTTT,CASSVVAGTDTQYF
-,TRBV18,-,TRBJ1-2,TGTGCCAGCTCACCCTCGGGACAAGCCTATGGCTACACCTTC,CASSPSGQAYGYTF
few,TRBV19,TRBD2,TRBJ2-7,TGTGCCAGTAGTACTCTTGGACTAGCGGTTGCTTACGAGCAGTACTTC,CASSTLGLAVAYEQYF
-,TRBV4-1,-,TRBJ1-5,TGCGCCAGCAGCCAAGATTTCAGGAGCAATCAGCCCCAGCATTTT,CASSQDFRSNQPQHF
-,TRBV7-9,-,TRBJ1-4,TGTGCCAGCAGCTTAGGTGACAGCTCCAGGGGTGAAAAACTGTTTTTT,CASSLGDSSRGEKLFF
-,TRBV11-2,-,TRBJ2-5,TGTGCCAGCAGCTCGGACAGGGAGGGGACCCAGTACTTC,CASSSDREGTQYF
-,TRBV11-3,-,TRBJ1-2,TGTGCCAGCAGCCCATTGGGGCTGAACTATGGCTACACCTTC,CASSPLGLNYGYTF
-,TRBV29-1,-,TRBJ2-2,TGCAGCGTTGGGGGGGAGGCCGGGGAGCTGTTTTTT,CSVGGEAGELFF
many,TRBV30,-,TRBJ1-5,TGTGCCTGGAGCCTACCGGCGGAGCCCCAGCATTTT,CAWSLPAEPQHF
-,TRBV5-1,-,TRBJ1-2,TGCGCCAGCAGCCTGCCCGGGGAAGGCTATGGCTACACCTTC,CASSLPGEGYGYTF
-,TRBV5-4,TRBD2,TRBJ2-5,TGTGCCAGCAGCCCCCAGAGCGGGGGAGGGGAGACCCAGTACTTC,CASSPQSGGGETQYF
-,TRBV4-1,TRBD2,TRBJ2-1,TGCGCCAGCAGCGCTCTAGCGGGAGCCTTCAAAGAGCAGTTCTTC,CASSALAGAFKEQFF
-,TRBV5-6,TRBD2,TRBJ2-1,TGTGCCAGCATCCTAGGACTAGACTCCTACAATGAGCAGTTCTTC,CASILGLDSYNEQFF
-,TRBV28,-,TRBJ2-1,TGTGCCAGCAGTGGGATAGCGCGGTTCTTC,CASSGIARFF
-,TRBV30,-,TRBJ1-1,TGTGCCTTGAGGACACTTGGAGGCTACATGAACACTGAAGCTTTCTTT,CALRTLGGYMNTEAFF
-,TRBV9,-,TRBJ2-3,TGTGCCAGCAGCGTAGCGGGAACGGGCACAGATACGCAGTATTTT,CASSVAGTGTDTQYF
few,TRBV5-1,TRBD2,TRBJ2-2,TGCGCCAGCAGCTTAGCGGGAGGGGACACCGGGGAGCTGTTTTTT,CASSLAGGDTGELFF
-,TRBV7-2,TRBD1,TRBJ1-5,TGTGCCAGCAGCTCCGACAGGGGAGGCAATCAGCCCCAGCATTTT,CASSSDRGGNQPQHF
once,TRBV19,TRBD1,TRBJ2-1,TGTGCCAGTAGTATTAACCGGGACAGGGTAAATGAGCAGTTCTTC,CASSINRDRVNEQFF
-,TRBV6-1,TRBD1,TRBJ1-5,TGTGCCAGCAGTGAACTAGACAGGGGCAATCAGCCCCAGCATTTT,CASSELDRGNQPQHF
-,TRBV1,-,TRBJ1-3,TGCACCAGCAGCCAAAAAGGGATGGGAGGTGGAAACACCATATATTTT,CTSSQKGMGGGNTIYF
-,TRBV6-1,TRBD1,TRBJ2-5,TGTGCCAGCAGTGAACGGACAGGGAAAGAGACCCAGTACTTC,CASSERTGKETQYF
-,TRBV5-1,TRBD1,TRBJ1-2,TGCGCCAGCAGCTCCGGACAGGCTAGAGGCTACACCTTC,CASSSGQARGYTF
-,TRBV5-4,TRBD1,TRBJ2-5,TGTGCCAGCAGCAAAACCGGGACAGGGGAAGAGACCCAGTACTTC,CASSKTGTGEETQYF
-,TRBV11-3,TRBD2,TRBJ2-2,TGTGCCAGCAGCTTCACCGGACTAGGGGCTCGCAACACCGGGGAGCTGTTTTTT,CASSFTGLGARNTGELFF
-,TRBV11-2,-,TRBJ2-2,TGTGCCAGCAGCTTAGGGCCTACCGGGGAGCTGTTTTTT,CASSLGPTGELFF
-,TRBV10-3,-,TRBJ2-7,TGTGCCATCAGTGCCGCGACTAGTTACGAGCAGTACTTC,CAISAATSYEQYF
-,TRBV9,TRBD1,TRBJ1-5,TGTGCCAGCAGCGCTGGGACAGGCAATCAGCCCCAGCATTTT,CASSAGTGNQPQHF
-,TRBV6-6,TRBD2,TRBJ2-7,TGTGCCAGCAGCCCCTCGGGGGGCGAGCAGTACTTC,CASSPSGGEQYF
-,TRBV6-4,-,TRBJ2-1,TGTGCCAGCAGCCGGGAGAACTCCTACAATGAGCAGTTCTTC,CASSRENSYNEQFF
-,TRBV12-5,TRBD1,TRBJ2-4,TGTGCTAGTGGAGCACCGGGACAGGGTCGGGACATTCAGTACTTC,CASGAPGQGRDIQYF
-,TRBV4-2,TRBD1,TRBJ2-3,TGTGCCAGCAGCACCCGGGACAGAGGCACAGATACGCAGTATTTT,CASSTRDRGTDTQYF
-,TRBV13,TRBD2,TRBJ2-3,TGTGCCAGCAGCCATACTCGGCGGGGGGCGCCCTACACAGATACGCAGTATTTT,CASSHTRRGAPYTDTQYF
few,TRBV25-1,-,TRBJ1-2,TGTGCCAGCCCCGGACAGATCTATGGCTACACCTTC,CASPGQIYGYTF
-,TRBV19,-,TRBJ1-4,TGTGCCAGTAGCGGACAGCTTGGCGAAAAACTGTTTTTT,CASSGQLGEKLFF
-,TRBV30,TRBD2,TRBJ2-1,TGTGCCTGGGGAAGCGGGACTAGCGGGAGGAGCTCCTACAATGAGCAGTTCTTC,CAWGSGTSGRSSYNEQFF
-,TRBV15,TRBD1,TRBJ1-2,TGTGCCACCAGCAGAGATAGGGGGCGGATATATGGCTACACCTTC,CATSRDRGRIYGYTF
-,TRBV18,TRBD1,TRBJ2-4,TGTGCCAGCTCACCACCGGGGACAGGGGGCCCCAAAAACATTCAGTACTTC,CASSPPGTGGPKNIQYF
-,TRBV4-1,TRBD1,TRBJ2-7,TGCGCCAGCAGCCAAGGACAGGGGGGGCCCTACGAGCAGTACTTC,CASSQGQGGPYEQYF
-,TRBV4-3,TRBD2,TRBJ2-3,TGCGCCAGCAGCCAAGATCGGGGGGGGACTAGGAACACAGATACGCAGTATTTT,CASSQDRGGTRNTDTQYF
-,TRBV7-2,-,TRBJ2-1,TGTGCCAGCAGCTTAGCGGGGCCTAACAATGAGCAGTTCTTC,CASSLAGPNNEQFF
-,TRBV7-2,-,TRBJ1-3,TGTGCCAGCAGCCCTCACTCGCGGGGGGCCGGTGGAAACACCATATATTTT,CASSPHSRGAGGNTIYF
-,TRBV7-9,TRBD2,TRBJ2-1,TGTGCCAGCAGCTTGATGGGACTAGCGGTCCACAATGAGCAGTTCTTC,CASSLMGLAVHNEQFF
-,TRBV13,-,TRBJ2-5,TGTGCCAGCAGCTTAAGCAGGGAATCCGGGGAGACCCAGTACTTC,CASSLSRESGETQYF
-,TRBV7-3,TRBD1,TRBJ2-3,TGTGCCAGCAGCCAAGGGACAGGATGGCCTAGCACAGATACGCAGTATTTT,CASSQGTGWPSTDTQYF
-,TRBV11-2,TRBD2,TRBJ2-5,TGTGCCAGCAACTCAACGGGGGGGGCAGAGACCCAGTACTTC,CASNSTGGAETQYF
-,TRBV7-9,-,TRBJ2-3,TGTGCCAGCCCCGAAGAGGTTAGCACAGATACGCAGTATTTT,CASPEEVSTDTQYF
once,TRBV5-4,TRBD1,TRBJ2-1,TGTGCCAGCAGCTTGGTGAAGGGGGCCTTTGACAATGAGCAGTTCTTC,CASSLVKGAFDNEQFF
-,TRBV7-3,TRBD2,TRBJ2-1,TGTGCCAGCAGCTCCGAGCCCCTAGCGGGGAAGGGTAATGAGCAGTTCTTC,CASSSEPLAGKGNEQFF
once,TRBV10-2,TRBD2,TRBJ2-5,TGCGCCAGCAGCGAGACTAGCCGTGATGGGACCCAGTACTTC,CASSETSRDGTQYF
-,TRBV9,TRBD1,TRBJ1-2,TGTGCCAGCAGCGTAGGAGGGGGCCTAGGATGGGGCTACACCTTC,CASSVGGGLGWGYTF
many,TRBV27,-,TRBJ2-2,TGTGCCAGCAGTTTTGCCGGGACAAACACCGGGGAGCTGTTTTTT,CASSFAGTNTGELFF
-,TRBV6-1,-,TRBJ1-2,TGTGCCAGCAGTGAAGGGCTTGGCTACACCTTC,CASSEGLGYTF